This T cell receptor (beta chain) was profiled in a study of OX40 agonist ivuxolimab in advanced cancers. On this clone itself: Its target is unknown.

Data came from immunoSEQ multiplex PCR; TCRdb stores just in-frame clones and leaves some out. Here the sample spans some 40,000 clones, around 90% being singletons. Germline-derived CDR1 and CDR2 are MGHDK and SYGVNS. CDR3 length: 12 residues. V dropped 8 bases and J dropped 3 bases, with 10 bases sitting between them. Broader study findings: CD4+ and CD8+ blood T cells expanded clonally by week 6 at 0.1 to 3.0 mg/kg.

The material sequenced was CD4+ or CD8+ T cells sorted from blood, taken in a trial of the OX40 agonist ivuxolimab. The clonotype was recovered from an adult with an advanced solid tumor such as melanoma, head and neck, liver or kidney cancer. The chain employs TRBV25-1 and TRBJ2-5; maybe TRBD1 (6 bases). Here the CDR3 reads CASGWTEETQYF. The CDR3, as DNA: TGTGCCAGCGGTTGGACAGAAGAGACCCAGTACTTC.